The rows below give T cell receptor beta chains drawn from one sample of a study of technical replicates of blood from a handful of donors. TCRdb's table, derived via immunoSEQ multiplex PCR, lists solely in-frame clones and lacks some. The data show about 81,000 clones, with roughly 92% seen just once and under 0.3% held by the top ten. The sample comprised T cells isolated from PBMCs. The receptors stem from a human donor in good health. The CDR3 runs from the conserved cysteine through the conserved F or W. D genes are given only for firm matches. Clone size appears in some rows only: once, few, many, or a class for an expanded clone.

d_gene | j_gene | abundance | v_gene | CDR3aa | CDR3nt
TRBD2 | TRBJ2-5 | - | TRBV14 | CASSLRMAVAGGQETQYF | TGTGCCAGCAGCCTACGCATGGCGGTAGCGGGGGGGCAAGAGACCCAGTACTTC
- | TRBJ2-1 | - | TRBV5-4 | CASSLVGDNEQFF | TGTGCCAGCAGCTTGGTGGGAGACAATGAGCAGTTCTTC
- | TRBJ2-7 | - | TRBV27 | CASSSRDKTYEQYF | TGTGCCAGCAGTTCCCGGGACAAAACCTACGAGCAGTACTTC
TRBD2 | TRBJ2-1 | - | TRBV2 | CASSGGGRGGAGMNEQFF | TGTGCCAGCAGTGGAGGAGGACGCGGGGGGGCCGGGATGAATGAGCAGTTCTTC
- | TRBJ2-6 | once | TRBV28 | CASRSSGLKVSGANVLTF | TGTGCCAGCCGCTCGAGCGGGCTTAAGGTATCTGGAGCCAACGTCCTGACTTTC
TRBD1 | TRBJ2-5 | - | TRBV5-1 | CASSLSGTGQETQYF | TGCGCCAGCAGCTTGTCCGGGACAGGACAAGAGACCCAGTACTTC
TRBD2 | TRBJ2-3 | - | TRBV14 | CASSRSGLAGDTQYF | TGTGCCAGCAGCCGCTCGGGACTAGCGGGAGATACGCAGTATTTT
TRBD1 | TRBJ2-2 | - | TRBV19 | CASSILAAGTGSRGELFF | TGTGCCAGTAGTATTTTGGCGGCCGGGACAGGGTCCAGGGGGGAGCTGTTTTTT
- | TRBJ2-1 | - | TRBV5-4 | CASSRTGRGTVNEQFF | TGTGCCAGCAGCCGGACGGGCAGGGGGACTGTTAATGAGCAGTTCTTC
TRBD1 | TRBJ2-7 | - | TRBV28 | CASSFLPGQGLLYEQYF | TGTGCCAGCAGTTTTTTGCCGGGACAGGGCCTTTTATACGAGCAGTACTTC
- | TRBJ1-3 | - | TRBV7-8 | CASSLSRGFTFGFSGNTIYF | TGTGCCAGCAGCCTGAGTAGAGGGTTCACATTCGGTTTCTCTGGAAACACCATATATTTT
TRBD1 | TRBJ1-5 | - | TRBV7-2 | CASSLVGQGAGQPQHF | TGTGCCAGCAGCTTAGTAGGACAGGGGGCAGGTCAGCCCCAGCATTTT
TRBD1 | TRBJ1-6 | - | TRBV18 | CASSPRDREGESPLHF | TGTGCCAGCTCACCACGGGACAGGGAGGGTGAGTCACCCCTCCACTTT
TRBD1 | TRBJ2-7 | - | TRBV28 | CASSPRQGWHEQYF | TGTGCCAGCAGTCCCCGACAGGGTTGGCACGAGCAGTACTTC
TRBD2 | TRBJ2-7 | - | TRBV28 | CASSSREEVDEQYF | TGTGCCAGCAGTTCGCGGGAGGAGGTAGACGAGCAGTACTTC
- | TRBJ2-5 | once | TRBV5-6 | CASSNPGMETQYF | TGTGCCAGCAGCAACCCCGGGATGGAGACCCAGTACTTC
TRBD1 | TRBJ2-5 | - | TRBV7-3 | CASSRTPTGGKETQYF | TGTGCCAGCAGCCGAACCCCCACAGGGGGCAAAGAGACCCAGTACTTC
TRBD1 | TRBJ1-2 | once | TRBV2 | CASSDVGGAVLYGYTF | TGTGCCAGCAGTGATGTAGGGGGCGCCGTATTGTATGGCTACACCTTC
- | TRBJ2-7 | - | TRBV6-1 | CASRGDSYEQYF | TGTGCCAGCAGAGGGGATTCGTACGAGCAGTACTTC
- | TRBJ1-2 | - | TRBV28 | CASSLSAGAYGYTF | TGTGCCAGCAGTTTATCGGCAGGGGCCTATGGCTACACCTTC